The rows below give T cell receptor beta chains drawn from one sample of a study of response to subunit inactivated influenza vaccine. Using its own MiXCR run on the RT-PCR reads, TCRdb lists one record per CDR3 protein. This table holds roughly 500,000 distinct CDR3 sequences, about 15% found once. This material consisted of CD4+ T cells sorted from PBMCs, taken about 24 months after vaccination. The receptors originated from a man between 50 and 75 years old who received an inactivated influenza vaccine. CDR3s include the opening cysteine and the closing phenylalanine or tryptophan. The order of the fields is J gene, V gene, clone size, D gene, CDR3 protein, CDR3 DNA. A D gene is named only where the DNA matches it firmly. Rows give clone size only sometimes, using once, few, many, or a class for an expanded clone.

j_gene: TRBJ2-4; v_gene: TRBV7-2; abundance: many; d_gene: NA; CDR3aa: CASSSRGNIQYF; CDR3nt: TGTGCCAGCAGCAGTCGGGGTAACATTCAGTACTTC
j_gene: TRBJ1-3; v_gene: TRBV10-3; abundance: NA; d_gene: NA; CDR3aa: CAITGSHSGNTIYF; CDR3nt: TGTGCCATCACTGGCAGCCACTCTGGAAACACCATATATTTT
j_gene: TRBJ2-2; v_gene: TRBV10-3; abundance: few; d_gene: TRBD1; CDR3aa: CAIRRETSGQGSNTGELFF; CDR3nt: TGTGCCATCAGGAGGGAAACTTCGGGACAGGGTTCGAACACCGGGGAGCTGTTTTTT
j_gene: TRBJ2-7; v_gene: TRBV12-3/TRBV12-4; abundance: NA; d_gene: TRBD2; CDR3aa: CASRPSGGSFYEQHF; CDR3nt: TGTGCCAGCAGACCTAGCGGGGGAAGTTTCTACGAGCAGCACTTC
j_gene: TRBJ2-7; v_gene: TRBV10-3; abundance: many; d_gene: NA; CDR3aa: CAISGPNVNSYEQYF; CDR3nt: TGTGCCATCAGTGGGCCCAATGTAAACTCCTACGAGCAGTACTTC
j_gene: TRBJ1-3; v_gene: TRBV4-2; abundance: NA; d_gene: NA; CDR3aa: CASSQDALRSGNTIYF; CDR3nt: TGTGCCAGCAGCCAAGATGCGCTCCGCTCTGGAAACACCATATATTTT
j_gene: TRBJ2-3; v_gene: TRBV7-9; abundance: NA; d_gene: TRBD1; CDR3aa: CASSRTGSKDTQYF; CDR3nt: TGTGCCAGCAGCCGGACAGGAAGTAAGGATACGCAGTATTTT
j_gene: TRBJ2-1; v_gene: TRBV20-1; abundance: few; d_gene: NA; CDR3aa: CSAKRGGPYNEQFF; CDR3nt: TGCAGTGCTAAAAGGGGGGGCCCGTACAATGAGCAGTTCTTC
j_gene: TRBJ2-7; v_gene: TRBV4-2; abundance: NA; d_gene: NA; CDR3aa: CASSQESAAGQYF; CDR3nt: TGTGCCAGCAGCCAAGAAAGTGCGGCCGGGCAGTACTTC
j_gene: TRBJ2-3; v_gene: TRBV12-3/TRBV12-4; abundance: few; d_gene: NA; CDR3aa: CASTRSRDTQYF; CDR3nt: TGTGCCAGCACGAGATCTAGAGATACGCAGTATTTT
j_gene: TRBJ2-3; v_gene: TRBV6-1; abundance: many; d_gene: NA; CDR3aa: CASSAGINTDTQYF; CDR3nt: TGTGCCAGCAGTGCAGGGATTAACACAGATACGCAGTATTTT
j_gene: TRBJ2-1; v_gene: TRBV5-1; abundance: NA; d_gene: NA; CDR3aa: CASSLDGRTSSYNEQFF; CDR3nt: TGCGCCAGCAGCTTGGATGGCAGAACGAGCTCCTACAATGAGCAGTTCTTC
j_gene: TRBJ2-7; v_gene: TRBV12-3/TRBV12-4; abundance: NA; d_gene: TRBD1; CDR3aa: CASSLAGQGDYEQYF; CDR3nt: TGTGCCAGCAGTTTAGCGGGACAGGGGGATTACGAGCAGTACTTC
j_gene: TRBJ2-5; v_gene: TRBV28; abundance: NA; d_gene: NA; CDR3aa: CASTEEVKETQYF; CDR3nt: TGTGCCAGCACCGAAGAGGTGAAAGAGACCCAGTACTTC
j_gene: TRBJ2-5; v_gene: TRBV3-1; abundance: NA; d_gene: NA; CDR3aa: CASNEGPGTPYQETQYF; CDR3nt: TGTGCCAGCAACGAAGGGCCAGGGACACCGTACCAAGAGACCCAGTACTTC
j_gene: TRBJ1-5; v_gene: TRBV6-1; abundance: NA; d_gene: NA; CDR3aa: CASKRDYSNQPQHF; CDR3nt: TGTGCCAGCAAAAGGGATTATAGCAATCAGCCCCAGCATTTT
j_gene: TRBJ2-5; v_gene: TRBV7-9; abundance: NA; d_gene: TRBD1; CDR3aa: CASSLRRQGRQETQYF; CDR3nt: TGTGCCAGCAGCTTACGTCGACAGGGGAGACAAGAGACCCAGTACTTC
j_gene: TRBJ2-5; v_gene: TRBV6-1; abundance: NA; d_gene: TRBD1; CDR3aa: CASSSGQGARETQYF; CDR3nt: TGTGCCAGCAGCTCCGGACAGGGGGCGCGGGAGACCCAGTACTTC
j_gene: TRBJ2-1; v_gene: TRBV7-8; abundance: few; d_gene: NA; CDR3aa: CASSLARGASGEQFF; CDR3nt: TGTGCCAGCAGCTTAGCGAGGGGGGCCTCAGGGGAGCAGTTCTTC
j_gene: TRBJ1-6; v_gene: TRBV12-3/TRBV12-4; abundance: NA; d_gene: TRBD1; CDR3aa: CASRPDRVGTLHF; CDR3nt: TGTGCCAGCAGGCCGGACAGGGTGGGAACCCTCCACTTT
j_gene: TRBJ1-2; v_gene: TRBV6-1; abundance: few; d_gene: TRBD1; CDR3aa: CASTQTGQYGYTF; CDR3nt: TGTGCCAGCACCCAGACAGGGCAGTACGGCTACACCTTC
j_gene: TRBJ1-2; v_gene: TRBV29-1; abundance: few; d_gene: NA; CDR3aa: CSVADTGYNGYTF; CDR3nt: TGCAGCGTTGCTGATACAGGGTATAATGGCTACACCTTC
j_gene: TRBJ2-2; v_gene: TRBV6-5; abundance: NA; d_gene: NA; CDR3aa: CASSYSEGMNTGELFF; CDR3nt: TGTGCCAGCAGTTACTCCGAAGGCATGAACACCGGGGAGCTGTTTTTT
j_gene: TRBJ2-3; v_gene: TRBV5-1; abundance: NA; d_gene: TRBD2; CDR3aa: CASSLGGLAGSTDTQYF; CDR3nt: TGCGCCAGCAGCTTGGGGGGACTAGCGGGGAGCACAGATACGCAGTATTTT
j_gene: TRBJ2-1; v_gene: TRBV14; abundance: NA; d_gene: TRBD2; CDR3aa: CASSQDSKREVYNEQFF; CDR3nt: TGTGCCAGCAGCCAAGATTCGAAGCGGGAGGTATACAATGAGCAGTTCTTC
j_gene: TRBJ2-1; v_gene: TRBV10-2; abundance: few; d_gene: NA; CDR3aa: CASSEWTVNEQFF; CDR3nt: TGCGCCAGCAGTGAGTGGACAGTCAATGAGCAGTTCTTC
j_gene: TRBJ2-2; v_gene: TRBV5-1; abundance: few; d_gene: NA; CDR3aa: CASSFGGLRVTGELFF; CDR3nt: TGCGCCAGCAGTTTCGGGGGGCTTCGAGTAACCGGGGAGCTGTTTTTT
j_gene: TRBJ2-7; v_gene: TRBV7-8; abundance: many; d_gene: NA; CDR3aa: CASSFIGRAYEQYF; CDR3nt: TGTGCCAGCAGCTTCATAGGACGGGCCTACGAGCAGTACTTC
j_gene: TRBJ2-4; v_gene: TRBV6-2/TRBV6-3; abundance: NA; d_gene: NA; CDR3aa: CASSNPQGGNFKNIQYF; CDR3nt: TGTGCCAGCAGTAATCCTCAAGGGGGGAATTTTAAAAACATTCAGTACTTC
j_gene: TRBJ2-1; v_gene: TRBV28; abundance: few; d_gene: NA; CDR3aa: CASSFGSDGRNEQFF; CDR3nt: TGTGCCAGCAGTTTCGGGTCGGATGGTAGAAATGAGCAGTTCTTC
j_gene: TRBJ1-1; v_gene: TRBV29-1; abundance: NA; d_gene: NA; CDR3aa: CSVERVLNTEAFF; CDR3nt: TGCAGCGTTGAAAGGGTTTTGAACACTGAAGCTTTCTTT
j_gene: TRBJ2-3; v_gene: TRBV11-2; abundance: NA; d_gene: NA; CDR3aa: CASSRGTQKDTQYF; CDR3nt: TGTGCCAGCAGCCGGGGAACTCAAAAAGATACGCAGTATTTT
j_gene: TRBJ2-3; v_gene: TRBV28; abundance: NA; d_gene: NA; CDR3aa: CASRNRPQGGDTQYF; CDR3nt: TGTGCCAGCAGAAACCGGCCCCAGGGGGGAGATACGCAGTATTTT
j_gene: TRBJ2-1; v_gene: TRBV12-3/TRBV12-4; abundance: many; d_gene: TRBD2; CDR3aa: CASRLTSGRAVEQFF; CDR3nt: TGTGCCAGCAGGTTGACTAGCGGGAGGGCCGTTGAGCAGTTCTTC
j_gene: TRBJ2-3; v_gene: TRBV20-1; abundance: NA; d_gene: TRBD2; CDR3aa: CSARETSGGLGTTQYF; CDR3nt: TGCAGTGCTAGAGAAACTAGCGGGGGGCTAGGCACTACGCAGTATTTT
j_gene: TRBJ2-5; v_gene: TRBV5-6; abundance: NA; d_gene: NA; CDR3aa: CASSFFSQETQYF; CDR3nt: TGTGCCAGCAGCTTTTTTTCTCAAGAGACCCAGTACTTC
j_gene: TRBJ2-1; v_gene: TRBV18; abundance: NA; d_gene: NA; CDR3aa: CASSPAFDNEQFF; CDR3nt: TGTGCCAGCTCACCGGCCTTCGACAATGAGCAGTTCTTC
j_gene: TRBJ1-4; v_gene: TRBV4-1; abundance: few; d_gene: TRBD1; CDR3aa: CASSQGTGGYVTNEKLFF; CDR3nt: TGCGCCAGCAGCCAGGGGACAGGGGGATATGTAACTAATGAAAAACTGTTTTTT
j_gene: TRBJ2-1; v_gene: TRBV7-9; abundance: few; d_gene: NA; CDR3aa: CASSFQGWNEQFF; CDR3nt: TGTGCCAGCAGTTTTCAGGGTTGGAATGAGCAGTTCTTC
j_gene: TRBJ2-4; v_gene: TRBV21-1; abundance: NA; d_gene: NA; CDR3aa: CASSKATDDLENIQYF; CDR3nt: TGTGCCAGCAGCAAAGCGACGGACGATCTGGAGAACATTCAGTACTTC
j_gene: TRBJ2-1; v_gene: TRBV12-3/TRBV12-4; abundance: few; d_gene: NA; CDR3aa: CASSPRVNEQFF; CDR3nt: TGTGCCAGCAGTCCACGAGTAAATGAGCAGTTCTTC
j_gene: TRBJ2-2; v_gene: TRBV5-5; abundance: few; d_gene: NA; CDR3aa: CASSWGWATAVTGELFF; CDR3nt: TGTGCCAGCAGTTGGGGCTGGGCGACAGCTGTTACCGGGGAGCTGTTTTTT